The subject of this entry is one TCR beta chain. Trimming took 6 bases from V and 4 from J, leaving 7 bases between them. Germline CDR1 and CDR2: ENHRY and SYGVKD. The CDR3 covers 13 residues. Sequencing used immunoSEQ multiplex PCR; TCRdb keeps in-frame clones, though not all of them. The data show some 320,000 clones, just over 85% seen once. The sample belongs to a study of Ad26.COV2.S vaccination and SARS-CoV-2 variants. Study-wide context: The study gave Ad26.COV2.S intramuscularly, once or twice 56 days apart.

Treatment defined: some 20 received Ad26.COV2.S at low or high dose, single or two shots; about 5 received placebo; per-sample allocation not given. Collection of samples fell on day 63 after the first vaccine or placebo injection. In Boston, the donor was an adult between 18-55 years of age. The chain uses TRBV10-3 and TRBJ1-6, with D hard to call. This TCR came from a person aged 18-60 years who received the Ad26.COV2.S COVID-19 vaccine or a placebo. The sample was peripheral blood, taken in a trial of Ad26.COV2.S vaccine versus placebo. The CDR3 DNA is TGTGCCATCAGGGACGGGTATAATTCACCCCTCCACTTT. Amino acid sequence: CAIRDGYNSPLHF.